Below are 11 T cell receptor beta chains sequenced from a single sample in a study of T cells in Graves' hyperthyroidism and ophthalmopathy. RNA transcripts served as the template for amplifying TCR beta CDR3 regions. First-round RT-PCR targeting the TCR CDR3 was performed with the HTBI primer set. MiXCR, run by TCRdb on the multiplex PCR reads, gives a single entry per CDR3 protein. The data contain about 640,000 distinct CDR3 sequences, approximately 15% of them seen just once; the ten biggest clones take up around an eighth. What was sequenced was blood. These receptors were collected from a woman aged 45-65 years with Graves' ophthalmopathy.

This clonotype appeared a few times. This rearrangement joins TRBV12-3 or TRBV12-4 to TRBJ1-3; the D is unclear. The CDR3 has 19 residues. V was shortened by 6 bases and J by 0 bases, with 24 bases between the two germline ends. In nucleotides, the CDR3 is TGTGCCAGCAGACCCAACCTACCCGAGGAAATGAGCTCTGGAAACACCATATATTTT. It encodes CASRPNLPEEMSSGNTIYF.

This clonotype turned up a few times. The V and J genes are TRBV19 and TRBJ1-2, with 7 bases identical to TRBD1. The CDR3 contains 13 residues. The junction had 4 bases not matched to a gene; V was cut back by 1 base and J by 8 bases. Germline lookup yields CDR1 LNHDA and CDR2 SQIVND (reference sequence). The CDR3 bases are TGTGCCAGTAGTATAGGACAGGGCCTCGGCTACACCTTC. Translated, it gives CASSIGQGLGYTF.

The V call is TRBV7-2, the J call TRBJ1-3; TRBD1 matches at 8 bases. CDR1 is SGHTA, CDR2 FQGNSA, per germline. The CDR3 contains 15 residues. Trimming at V came to 5 bases and at J to 3 bases, leaving 6 bases not matched to a gene. Here the CDR3 reads CASSIQGAGGNTIYF. CDR3 coding DNA: TGTGCCAGCAGCATTCAGGGGGCGGGTGGAAACACCATATATTTT.

This clonotype has at least ten counts. This CDR3 reads CASSPTSEASYEQYF. The CDR3 region has the DNA TGTGCCAGCAGTCCGACTAGCGAGGCCTCCTACGAGCAGTACTTC. The chain combines TRBV2 with TRBJ2-7, with 8 bases lining up with TRBD2. V gave up 5 bases and J gave up 0 bases; unmatched junction bases: 6. The CDR3 loop spans 15 amino acids. Germline V gene data show CDR1 as SNHLY and CDR2 as FYNNEI.

Points on this clonotype: A much bigger clone sits one base away, suggesting this may be a read error. The J gene is TRBJ2-7, the V gene TRBV27; maybe TRBD1 (6 bases). CDR3 size: 14 residues. Germline loops: CDR1 MNHEY, CDR2 SMNVEV (reference sequence). The CDR3 region is CVSSFKTGLWGQYF. The DNA of the CDR3 is TGTGTCAGCAGTTTTAAAACAGGGCTGTGGGGGCAGTACTTC.

This clonotype was counted ten times or more. The chain uses TRBV7-9 and TRBJ2-7; D tentatively fits TRBD1 or TRBD2 (6 bases each). The V end lost 5 bases, the J end lost 1 base, and 12 bases lay between the germline ends. Germline CDR1 is SEHNR and CDR2 is FQNEAQ (reference sequence). The CDR3 loop spans 14 amino acids. The CDR3 DNA reads as TGTGCCAGCAGCCCGAGGGGGGAGTCCTACGAGCAGTACTTC. It yields the protein CASSPRGESYEQYF.

The V call is TRBV27, the J call TRBJ2-7, with TRBD1 matching 9 bases. CDR3 size: 15 residues. Germline V CDR1 and CDR2: MNHEY, SMNVEV (reference sequence). Losses at the gene ends were 5 bases for V and 0 bases for J; bases not matched to a gene: 5. CDR3 nucleotides: TGTGCCAGCAGTGTAGACAGGGGGTTCTCCTACGAGCAGTACTTC. The encoded protein is CASSVDRGFSYEQYF.

This clonotype was recorded a few times. A much larger clone is a single base away; this may be a read error. V usage is TRBV7-3 and J usage is TRBJ2-1, with D unclear. V lost 5 bases and J 8 bases, leaving 7 bases between the germline ends. CDR1 is SGHTA, CDR2 FQGTGA, per germline. The CDR3 loop spans 11 amino acids. CDR3 coding DNA: TGTGCCAGCAGCCATGGGGATGAGCAGTTCTTC. It is translated as CASSHGDEQFF. The full variable domain, its missing parts supplied by reference TRBV7-3 and TRBJ2-1, is GAGVSQTPSNKVTEKGKYVELRCDPISGHTALYWYRQSLGQGPEFLIYFQGTGAADDSGLPNDRFFAVRPEGSVSTLKIQRTERGDSAVYLCASSHGDEQFFGPGTRLTVL.

This clonotype was detected many times. J is TRBJ1-6 and V is TRBV3-1; D may be TRBD1 (5 bases). Looked up from germline, CDR1 is LGHDT and CDR2 is YNNKEL (reference sequence). CDR3 length: 15 residues. The germline V and J ends were trimmed by 1 base and 8 bases, with 12 bases remaining between them. CDR3 in DNA: TGTGCCAGCAGCCAAGCGACAGCGAAGGATTCACCCCTCCACTTT. It specifies CASSQATAKDSPLHF.

This clonotype was recorded many times. The rearrangement links TRBV2 to TRBJ2-7; 7 bases match TRBD2. Unmatched junction bases numbered 4, after V lost 6 bases and J lost 2 bases. In germline, CDR1 is SNHLY, CDR2 FYNNEI. The CDR3 has 13 residues. CDR3: CASSASGTYEQYF. The CDR3 DNA sequence: TGTGCCAGCAGCGCTAGCGGCACCTACGAGCAGTACTTC.

This sequence joins TRBV6-1 and TRBJ2-7, with D hard to call. CDR1 MNHNS and CDR2 SASEGT come from the germline V gene. Trimming removed 2 bases at V and 1 base at J, with 6 bases between. The CDR3 spans 13 residues. Here the CDR3 DNA reads TGTGCCAGCAGTGAAAGCGAATCCTACGAGCAGTACTTC. It codes for CASSESESYEQYF.